A selection of T cell receptor beta chains follows, all from one sample in a study of a mutant IDH1 vaccine in newly diagnosed glioma. Which antigens these TCRs recognize remains unknown. Produced via immunoSEQ multiplex PCR; TCRdb's table is partial and in-frame only. The table records more than 20,000 clones, 65% to 80% of them present only once. Sequenced material: PBMCs, taken from a glioma patient whose treatment included an IDH1 peptide vaccine. These receptors were obtained from a man aged 35 to 55 with glioma. Both conserved end residues are trimmed from each CDR3. The D gene is left open where the match is weak.

v_call d_call cdr3_aa
TRBV7-2 . ASTEGYEGETQY
TRBV2 . ASSGETASSEAF
TRBV5-1 . ASMLRGGTEAF
TRBV5-6 . ASSEVRGLNTEAF
TRBV5-1 TRBD2 ASSGTSGYEQY
TRBV29-1 . SGLGNEQF
TRBV29-1 TRBD2 SSTSGTSARETQY
TRBV30 . AWQRRGRETQY
TRBV5-1 . ASSLEGGGFNEKLF
TRBV27 TRBD2 ASSSPGTSGSYEQY
TRBV6-5 . ASSSASTEAF
TRBV10-2 TRBD2 ASSPGGGEQY
TRBV5-1 . ASSLEVLGSGHEQF
TRBV19 . ASTLSGVSSSNYGYT
TRBV21-1 . ASSKERTGPNTGELF
TRBV7-8 . ASSLRDKNYGYT
TRBV27 TRBD2 ASSWTSGSGYNEQF
TRBV6-1 TRBD1 ASLDRGASRPQH
TRBV14 . ASSQDLGTKNTEAF
TRBV29-1 . SVGQVRSGYGYT
TRBV5-4 . ASSFGQNLRETQY
TRBV7-9 . ASSPLEGRDEQF
TRBV14 . ASSHRSMETQY
TRBV18 . ASSPRARGSSQETQY
TRBV19 . ASSMRQERNQPQH
TRBV27 . ASSFNQDYGYT